The text below deals with one T cell receptor (beta chain). Its target is unknown. The data are from a study of PD-L1 blockade in urothelial cancer. Study summary: Anywhere from 0 to 3 prior chemotherapy regimens had been received by patients. Timepoints chosen for blood analysis were 3 weeks (second dose) and 6 weeks after treatment start.

The table came from immunoSEQ multiplex PCR; TCRdb's copy has only in-frame clones and leaves some out. The sample lists 28,000 or so clones, about 88% occurring once. Trimming took off 5 bases at V and 10 bases at J, with 9 bases between the two ends. Germline CDR1 and CDR2: SGHVS and FNYEAQ. There are 11 residues in the CDR3. Study-level findings and limits: It was durable-benefit patients whose tumor-associated blood clones expanded more at 3 weeks.

The sequence came from a man aged 60 to 69 with urothelial cancer. The chain uses TRBV7-6 and TRBJ2-1; unclear D gene. Source: PBMCs, taken around atezolizumab (anti-PD-L1) treatment. This CDR3 is CASSPVGEQFF. CDR3 DNA sequence: TGTGCCAGCAGCCCAGTCGGGGAGCAGTTCTTC.